This TCR beta chain is drawn from a study of blood T cell repertoires in COVID-19. Study overall: There were acute and convalescent COVID-19 samples, and they came from the United States, Italy and Spain. The analysed material was cDNA or gDNA that came from T cells, B-cell-depleted T cells, or PBMCs.

Looked up from germline, CDR1 is MDHEN and CDR2 is SYDVKM. CDR3 length: 15 residues. After removal of 7 bases from V and 1 base from J, the junction contained 7 bases not matched to a gene. Authors' methods: Scientists estimated how many nucleated cells there were by amplifying reference gene primers. The assay was immunoSEQ multiplex PCR, and TCRdb's table has in-frame clones only and misses some. The V and J calls and clone size come from that table; D and trimming were worked out from the DNA. The sample lists 150,000 to 190,000 clones; around four fifths were seen once. This clonotype originated in a woman of 80 years or more with acute or convalescent COVID-19. Sequencing was carried out using peripheral blood. The chain uses TRBV28 and TRBJ2-1, with TRBD2 identical over 7 bases. CDR3 in amino acids: CASTLGGISYNEQFF. The CDR3 DNA reads as TGTGCCAGCACCTTGGGGGGGATTTCCTACAATGAGCAGTTCTTC.